This T cell receptor (beta chain) stems from a study of blood T cell repertoires in COVID-19. Whole-study context: PBMCs, B-cell-depleted T cells, or T cells provided the cDNA or gDNA that made up the material.

In its sample, this clone was seen a few times. Study processing details: Estimates of nucleated cell counts were drawn from the amplification of reference gene primers. Sequenced by immunoSEQ multiplex PCR; TCRdb stores in-frame clones only, minus some. V and J calls and clone size follow that table, whereas D and trimming were derived from the DNA. The data contain fewer than 300,000 clones, nearly 85% of them singletons. Per the germline V gene, CDR1 is SGDLS and CDR2 is YYNGEE. V gave up 3 bases and J gave up 8 bases, with 11 bases separating them. CDR3 length: 13 residues. The gene calls are TRBV9 and TRBJ2-2; D is undetermined. The clonotype comes from a human donor in a cohort sampled during active COVID-19. Sequenced sample: peripheral blood. CDR3 residues: CASSARGRGELFF. The CDR3 bases are TGTGCCAGCAGCGCTAGAGGTCGGGGGGAGCTGTTTTTT. Variable domain in full (rest from reference TRBV9 and TRBJ2-2): DSGVTQTPKHLITATGQRVTLRCSPRSGDLSVYWYQQSLDQGLQFLIQYYNGEERAKGNILERFSAQQFPDLHSELNLSSLELGDSALYFCASSARGRGELFFGEGSRLTVL.